The clone carrying this T cell receptor (beta chain) is a singleton in its sample. Its antigen is undetermined. This entry comes from a study of cytomegalovirus exposure and HLA in healthy donors. V dropped 1 base and J dropped 7; count of bases not matched to a gene: 9. Germline V gene data show CDR1 as KGHSH and CDR2 as LQKENI. There are 18 residues in the CDR3. General study findings and limits: Cytomegalovirus association was assigned to about 150 TCR beta chains.

TCRdb's table, derived via immunoSEQ multiplex PCR, lists solely in-frame clones and lacks some. This table holds over 85,000 clones, approximately 94% found once. The J gene is TRBJ2-1, the V gene TRBV18, with 14 bases fitting TRBD2. Material: PBMCs. This sequence originates from a woman aged 18-29 years in good health and CMV-seronegative. CDR3 nucleotide sequence: TGTGCCAGCTCACCACGGGGACTAGCGGGAGCCTCCGGGAATGAGCAGTTCTTC. It specifies CASSPRGLAGASGNEQFF.